A few counts support the clone carrying this T cell receptor beta chain. This specimen belongs to a study of T-cell reconstitution after alpha-beta-depleted transplantation in children. The TCRbeta library was prepared with unique molecular identifiers. Using its own MiXCR run on the PCR reads, TCRdb lists one record per CDR3 protein. The sample lists about 72,000 distinct CDR3 sequences, more than 5.5% occurring once. The germline CDR1 and CDR2 sequences are MNHNY and SVGAGI (reference sequence). CDR3 length: 18 amino acids. J gave up 4 bases and V 6 bases, and 17 bases lay outside the gene matches. This sequence was found in a human donor who donated a stem cell graft to a child with acute lymphoblastic leukemia. The V call is TRBV6-6, the J call TRBJ2-1; 8 nucleotides agree with TRBD1. This specimen was PBMCs from the stem cell graft donor, taken from the stem cell graft. For the CDR3, the DNA is TGTGCCAGCAGCCTGCCACAAAGTCAGGGGGCCATATACAATGAGCAGTTCTTC. Its protein product is CASSLPQSQGAIYNEQFF.